The rows below give T cell receptor beta chains drawn from one sample of a study of T cells after somatic rescue of genetic block. Generated by immunoSEQ multiplex PCR, the TCRdb table keeps only in-frame clones and is missing some. The data hold around 64,000 clones, with approximately 90% observed a single time. The material sequenced was peripheral blood mononuclear cells (PBMCs). The receptors derive from a man in his forties. Each CDR3 is given with its conserved first and last residue. D genes are given only for firm matches. Where a row states a size, it is once, few, many or the class of an expanded clone; other rows omit it.

d_call: .; clone_size: .; v_call: TRBV5-1; j_call: TRBJ1-1; cdr3_nt: TGCGCCAGCAGCACAGGGTGGGGCACTGAAGCTTTCTTT; cdr3_aa: CASSTGWGTEAFF
d_call: TRBD1; clone_size: .; v_call: TRBV2; j_call: TRBJ1-6; cdr3_nt: TGTGCCAGCAGACGCGACAGGGGGCTTTCACCCCTCCACTTT; cdr3_aa: CASRRDRGLSPLHF
d_call: .; clone_size: .; v_call: TRBV7-9; j_call: TRBJ2-1; cdr3_nt: TGTGCCAGCAGCTTAGCGTTGGGTGAGCAGTTCTTC; cdr3_aa: CASSLALGEQFF
d_call: .; clone_size: once; v_call: TRBV7-9; j_call: TRBJ2-1; cdr3_nt: TGTGCCAGCAGCATAGGGAGGGCCGGGGGCGATGAGCAGTTCTTC; cdr3_aa: CASSIGRAGGDEQFF
d_call: .; clone_size: .; v_call: TRBV28; j_call: TRBJ2-7; cdr3_nt: TGTGCCAGCAGTTTTCCTAGGTGGGCGGACAGCGCGGCCTACGAGCAGTACTTC; cdr3_aa: CASSFPRWADSAAYEQYF
d_call: .; clone_size: .; v_call: TRBV9; j_call: TRBJ2-7; cdr3_nt: TGTGCCAGCAGCGTAGCTGCTTTTTTAGGAGGTGAGCAGTACTTC; cdr3_aa: CASSVAAFLGGEQYF
d_call: TRBD2; clone_size: .; v_call: TRBV13; j_call: TRBJ2-1; cdr3_nt: TGTGCCAGCAGCCCTGCGGGACTAGCGGATCATGAGCAGTTCTTC; cdr3_aa: CASSPAGLADHEQFF
d_call: .; clone_size: .; v_call: TRBV7-2; j_call: TRBJ1-2; cdr3_nt: TGTGCCAGCAGACTTCCCTTGGACTACTATGGCTACACCTTC; cdr3_aa: CASRLPLDYYGYTF
d_call: .; clone_size: .; v_call: TRBV5-1; j_call: TRBJ2-1; cdr3_nt: TGCGCCAGCAGCTTGGCGGGGAGGGGGGTAGGTGAGCAGTTCTTC; cdr3_aa: CASSLAGRGVGEQFF
d_call: TRBD1; clone_size: once; v_call: TRBV28; j_call: TRBJ1-5; cdr3_nt: TGTGCCAGCAGTTTATCGGGACAGGGGATCCAGCCCCAGCATTTT; cdr3_aa: CASSLSGQGIQPQHF
d_call: .; clone_size: .; v_call: TRBV18; j_call: TRBJ2-7; cdr3_nt: TGTGCCAGCTCACCTACGGGGTACGAGCAGTACTTC; cdr3_aa: CASSPTGYEQYF
d_call: .; clone_size: .; v_call: TRBV27; j_call: TRBJ1-2; cdr3_nt: TGTGCCAGCAGTTTATGGTGGGGCTCTAACTATGGCTACACCTTC; cdr3_aa: CASSLWWGSNYGYTF
d_call: TRBD2; clone_size: once; v_call: TRBV19; j_call: TRBJ2-5; cdr3_nt: TGTGCCAGTAGTCCAACTAGCGGGAGTTTTGAGACCCAGTACTTC; cdr3_aa: CASSPTSGSFETQYF
d_call: .; clone_size: .; v_call: TRBV7-2; j_call: TRBJ1-5; cdr3_nt: TGTGCCAGCAGCTTATATCTGACAGCCAATCAGCCCCAGCATTTT; cdr3_aa: CASSLYLTANQPQHF
d_call: .; clone_size: .; v_call: TRBV4-1; j_call: TRBJ1-2; cdr3_nt: TGCGCCAGCAGCCTTTACAGGGATTCCTATGGCTACACCTTC; cdr3_aa: CASSLYRDSYGYTF
d_call: .; clone_size: .; v_call: TRBV28; j_call: TRBJ2-7; cdr3_nt: TGTGCCAGCAGAACGGAGCGGACCACTCTACGAGGGCAGTACTTC; cdr3_aa: CASRTERTTLRGQYF
d_call: TRBD2; clone_size: .; v_call: TRBV6-1; j_call: TRBJ2-1; cdr3_nt: TGTGCCAGCGCGGGGGAGACAGTGAATGAGCAGTTCTTC; cdr3_aa: CASAGETVNEQFF
d_call: .; clone_size: once; v_call: TRBV6-4; j_call: TRBJ2-6; cdr3_nt: TGTGCCAGCAGTATTCAAGACACACGACAAAGTCGGGCCAACGTCCTGACTTTC; cdr3_aa: CASSIQDTRQSRANVLTF
d_call: TRBD1; clone_size: .; v_call: TRBV19; j_call: TRBJ2-1; cdr3_nt: TGTGCCAGTAGTATAGGGCGACAGGGTAGCAATGAGCAGTTCTTC; cdr3_aa: CASSIGRQGSNEQFF
d_call: TRBD2; clone_size: .; v_call: TRBV9; j_call: TRBJ2-3; cdr3_nt: TGTGCCAGCAGCGTCTCAGCGGGAAGCACAGATACGCAGTATTTT; cdr3_aa: CASSVSAGSTDTQYF
d_call: TRBD1; clone_size: .; v_call: TRBV28; j_call: TRBJ2-3; cdr3_nt: TGTGCCAGCAGTTCCCTGACAGGGCACACAGATACGCAGTATTTT; cdr3_aa: CASSSLTGHTDTQYF
d_call: TRBD2; clone_size: .; v_call: TRBV4-2; j_call: TRBJ2-7; cdr3_nt: TGTGCCAGCAGCCAAGACTCCACTAGCGGGTCACACTACGAGCAGTACTTC; cdr3_aa: CASSQDSTSGSHYEQYF
d_call: .; clone_size: few; v_call: TRBV19; j_call: TRBJ1-1; cdr3_nt: TGTGCCAGTAGTGCAGAGGGTCCTTGGGGCACTGAAGCTTTCTTT; cdr3_aa: CASSAEGPWGTEAFF
d_call: .; clone_size: .; v_call: TRBV11-2; j_call: TRBJ2-4; cdr3_nt: TGTGCCAGCACCCCGGCGGAATTTCTAGCCAAAAACATTCAGTACTTC; cdr3_aa: CASTPAEFLAKNIQYF
d_call: TRBD2; clone_size: once; v_call: TRBV5-4; j_call: TRBJ2-3; cdr3_nt: TGTGCCAGCAGCTTTGCTCTAGCGGGAGGTTCAGATACGCAGTATTTT; cdr3_aa: CASSFALAGGSDTQYF
d_call: .; clone_size: .; v_call: TRBV6-1; j_call: TRBJ2-7; cdr3_nt: TGTGCCAGCAGTGAAAGGACTCGAAACTTC; cdr3_aa: CASSERTRNF
d_call: .; clone_size: .; v_call: TRBV5-1; j_call: TRBJ2-1; cdr3_nt: TGCGCCAGCAGCCAGAGAGGGAGCAGGAACAATGAGCAGTTCTTC; cdr3_aa: CASSQRGSRNNEQFF
d_call: TRBD1; clone_size: .; v_call: TRBV6-1; j_call: TRBJ2-1; cdr3_nt: TGTGCCAGCAGGGGGGACAGGGAGGCGAATGAGCAGTTCTTC; cdr3_aa: CASRGDREANEQFF
d_call: .; clone_size: .; v_call: TRBV7-9; j_call: TRBJ1-6; cdr3_nt: TGTGCCACCCAGCCGGGTCGGGGGGTTCTCCACTTT; cdr3_aa: CATQPGRGVLHF
d_call: .; clone_size: few; v_call: TRBV11-2; j_call: TRBJ1-5; cdr3_nt: TGTGCCAGCAGCGCCACCCCGGCGGGCAATCAGCCCCAGCATTTT; cdr3_aa: CASSATPAGNQPQHF
d_call: TRBD1; clone_size: .; v_call: TRBV6-5; j_call: TRBJ1-6; cdr3_nt: TGTGCCAGCAGTTACTCGACAGGGCTGCGGAATTCACCCCTCCACTTT; cdr3_aa: CASSYSTGLRNSPLHF
d_call: .; clone_size: .; v_call: TRBV9; j_call: TRBJ2-3; cdr3_nt: TGTGCCAGCAGCGAGGGAGGAGCTCCGGCCACAGATACGCAGTATTTT; cdr3_aa: CASSEGGAPATDTQYF
d_call: TRBD2; clone_size: .; v_call: TRBV7-9; j_call: TRBJ2-1; cdr3_nt: TGTGCCAGCAGCTTGCTAGCGGGATCCTACAATGAGCAGTTCTTC; cdr3_aa: CASSLLAGSYNEQFF
d_call: TRBD1; clone_size: few; v_call: TRBV7-8; j_call: TRBJ1-2; cdr3_nt: TGTGCCAGCAGCTTGACAGGGTTGGTCTATGGCTACACCTTC; cdr3_aa: CASSLTGLVYGYTF
d_call: .; clone_size: .; v_call: TRBV30; j_call: TRBJ1-3; cdr3_nt: TGTGCCTGGGAACGTAATTCGGGAAACACCATATATTTT; cdr3_aa: CAWERNSGNTIYF
d_call: TRBD1; clone_size: .; v_call: TRBV19; j_call: TRBJ2-2; cdr3_nt: TGTGCCAGTAGTCCTTCTACAGGGGGCACCGGGGAGCTGTTTTTT; cdr3_aa: CASSPSTGGTGELFF